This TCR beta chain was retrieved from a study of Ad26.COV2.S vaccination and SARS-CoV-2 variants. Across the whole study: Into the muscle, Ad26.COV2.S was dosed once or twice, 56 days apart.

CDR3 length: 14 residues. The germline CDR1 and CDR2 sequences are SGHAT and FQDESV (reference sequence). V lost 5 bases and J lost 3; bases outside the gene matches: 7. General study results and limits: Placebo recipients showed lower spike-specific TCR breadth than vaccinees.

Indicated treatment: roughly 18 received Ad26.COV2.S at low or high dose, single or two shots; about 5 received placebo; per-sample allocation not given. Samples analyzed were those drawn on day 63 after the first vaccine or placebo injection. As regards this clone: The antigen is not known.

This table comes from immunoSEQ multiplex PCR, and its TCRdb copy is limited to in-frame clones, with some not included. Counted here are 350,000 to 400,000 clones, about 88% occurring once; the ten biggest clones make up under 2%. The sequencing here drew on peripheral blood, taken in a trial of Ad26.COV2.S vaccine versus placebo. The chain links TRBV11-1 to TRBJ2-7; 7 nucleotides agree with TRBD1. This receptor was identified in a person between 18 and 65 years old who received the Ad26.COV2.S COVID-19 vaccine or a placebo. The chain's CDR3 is CASSRQGPNYEQYF. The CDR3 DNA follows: TGTGCCAGCAGCCGACAGGGCCCTAACTACGAGCAGTACTTC.